A selection of T cell receptor beta chains follows, all from one sample in a study of blood T cell repertoires in COVID-19. Sequencing used immunoSEQ multiplex PCR; TCRdb keeps in-frame clones, though not all of them. The sample records fewer than 400,000 clones, around nine tenths being singletons. The source material was PBMCs or T cells enriched from blood (not recorded which). The receptors stem from a man in his 60s who had recovered from COVID-19. Each CDR3 is given with its conserved first and last residue. D genes are given only for firm matches. Clone size is shown for a subset of rows, as once, few, many or a class of expanded clone.

V gene	D gene	clone size	J gene	CDR3 DNA	CDR3 protein
TRBV2	TRBD2	NA	TRBJ2-5	TGTGCCAGCAGTGAACTGGGAGCGGGAGGAGAGACCCAGTACTTC	CASSELGAGGETQYF
TRBV5-1	NA	NA	TRBJ2-5	TGCGCCAGCAGCCCGACAGGCAACCAAGAGACCCAGTACTTC	CASSPTGNQETQYF
TRBV3-1/TRBV3-2	NA	once	TRBJ1-1	TGTGCCAGCAGCCAGCACAGGGAAGGGAACACTGAAGCTTTCTTT	CASSQHREGNTEAFF
TRBV5-4	TRBD2	once	TRBJ2-1	TGTGCCAGCAGCTTGGATGGACTAGGTGGTGAGCAGTTCTTC	CASSLDGLGGEQFF
TRBV5-6	NA	NA	TRBJ1-2	TGTGCCAGCAGCCCTCGGAGGGGACGGAATGGCTACACCTTC	CASSPRRGRNGYTF
TRBV5-6	TRBD1	NA	TRBJ1-4	TGTGCCAGCAGCTTGGAGAACAGGGGAAAACTGTTTTTT	CASSLENRGKLFF
TRBV5-1	NA	NA	TRBJ2-4	TGCGCCAGCAGCTTGACGGGTGAAAACATTCAGTACTTC	CASSLTGENIQYF
TRBV29-1	NA	NA	TRBJ1-4	TGCAGCGCAGAACAGGGTTTCGGGGAAAAACTGTTTTTT	CSAEQGFGEKLFF
TRBV19	TRBD1	NA	TRBJ2-7	TGTGCCAGTAGTAAATCGACAGGGGCCGAGCAGTACTTC	CASSKSTGAEQYF
TRBV7-9	NA	NA	TRBJ1-1	TGTGCCAGCAGCTTAGTCAGCGACACTGAAGCTTTCTTT	CASSLVSDTEAFF
TRBV10-1	NA	NA	TRBJ1-2	TGCGCCAGCAGTGAGTCGGGGAGGCCCTATGGCTACACCTTC	CASSESGRPYGYTF
TRBV5-1	NA	NA	TRBJ1-5	TGCGCCAGCAGCTTGAGCGGGGAGACGAGTCAGCCCCAGCATTTT	CASSLSGETSQPQHF
TRBV29-1	NA	NA	TRBJ1-6	TGCAGCGTTGGAGGGGACTCGCGGGATTCACCCCTCCACTTT	CSVGGDSRDSPLHF
TRBV7-3	TRBD1	NA	TRBJ1-1	TGTGCCAGCAGGAACTCCAGGACAGGTCGTGGTACTGAAGCTTTCTTT	CASRNSRTGRGTEAFF
TRBV6-5	NA	NA	TRBJ2-1	TGTGCCAGCAGTTACTCGTCCGAGGGTTGGGGTGAGCAGTTCTTC	CASSYSSEGWGEQFF
TRBV24-1	TRBD1	once	TRBJ2-3	TGTGCCACCAGACGGACAGGGGGAGGGACAGATACGCAGTATTTT	CATRRTGGGTDTQYF
TRBV5-1	NA	few	TRBJ1-6	TGCGCCAGCAGCGTAGAATTGAATTCACCCCTCCACTTT	CASSVELNSPLHF
TRBV20-1	NA	once	TRBJ1-2	TGCAGTGCTAGTGCGGATGACTATAGCTACACCTTC	CSASADDYSYTF
TRBV3-1/TRBV3-2	TRBD1	once	TRBJ2-7	TGTGCCAGCAGCCAGAGAGGACAGGGTATCTACGAGCAGTACTTC	CASSQRGQGIYEQYF
TRBV29-1	TRBD2	NA	TRBJ2-7	TGCAGCGCCGCGGGGGGAGCGGGAGGAGACGAGCAGTACTTC	CSAAGGAGGDEQYF
TRBV2	TRBD1	NA	TRBJ1-1	TGTGCCAGCAGAACATGGACAGGGGGCGCCTCATCTGAAGCTTTCTTT	CASRTWTGGASSEAFF
TRBV28	TRBD2	NA	TRBJ2-7	TGTGCCAGCACTCTAAGTACGGGGGGGTTTAGCGAGCAGTACTTC	CASTLSTGGFSEQYF
TRBV5-1	NA	NA	TRBJ2-1	TGCGCCAGCAGCCTCCTTGGGCCAGGGGAATGGAGCAATGAGCAGTTCTTC	CASSLLGPGEWSNEQFF
TRBV4-3	TRBD2	once	TRBJ2-1	TGCGCCAGCAGCCAAATAGTTTTAGCGGGAGCCGAGCAGTTCTTC	CASSQIVLAGAEQFF
TRBV2	TRBD1	NA	TRBJ2-5	TGTGCCAGCAGCCTACAGGGGTTCGGGCAAGAGACCCAGTACTTC	CASSLQGFGQETQYF
TRBV7-9	TRBD1	NA	TRBJ2-7	TGTGCCAGCAGCTTAGGAGACGGGACAGGGGTAGGCCCTGGGGCCGAGCAGTACTTC	CASSLGDGTGVGPGAEQYF
TRBV5-1	NA	NA	TRBJ1-4	TGCGCCAGCCATCAGAGCCTCGGGGGAGGTGAAAAACTGTTTTTT	CASHQSLGGGEKLFF
TRBV4-3	NA	NA	TRBJ1-2	TGCGCCAGCAGCCAAAAACTGAGGGCTCACTATGGCTACACCTTC	CASSQKLRAHYGYTF
TRBV9	NA	once	TRBJ1-2	TGTGCCAGCAGCGTAAGGTTGGGGCAGGGGATCGGCTACACCTTC	CASSVRLGQGIGYTF
TRBV6-5	NA	NA	TRBJ1-6	TGTGCCAGCAGTTACAGCATTTCATATAAGAATTCACCCCTCCACTTT	CASSYSISYKNSPLHF
TRBV7-3	NA	NA	TRBJ2-5	TGTGCCAGCAGCCCGACAGACCAAGAGACCCAGTACTTC	CASSPTDQETQYF
TRBV28	TRBD1	NA	TRBJ1-1	TGTGCCAGCAGCAATTCCGGGACAGTTGAAGCTTTCTTT	CASSNSGTVEAFF
TRBV28	TRBD2	NA	TRBJ2-1	TGTGCCAGCAGTTTATTGCCTAGCGGGAACAATGAGCAGTTCTTC	CASSLLPSGNNEQFF
TRBV2	TRBD2	NA	TRBJ2-1	TGTGCCAGCAACGGACTAGCGGGAGTACGAGGTGAGCAGTTCTTC	CASNGLAGVRGEQFF
TRBV19	NA	NA	TRBJ1-2	TGTGCCAGTAGCTCCTGGGCCCCAGGGAGGGACTATGGCTACACCTTC	CASSSWAPGRDYGYTF